Here is one T cell receptor beta chain with its context. MiXCR, run by TCRdb on the 5' RACE reads, gives a single entry per CDR3 protein. The repertoire holds 100,000 to 150,000 distinct CDR3 sequences, with about 16% as singletons. This sample is part of a study of early T cells in non-severe SARS-CoV-2 infection. Looked up from germline, CDR1 is MNHEY and CDR2 is SVGAGI. With 0 bases removed from V and 0 bases from J, the gap between germline ends came to 10 bases. The CDR3 runs to 16 residues. Source material: whole blood. The receptor was derived from an adult who was a healthcare worker with PCR-confirmed SARS-CoV-2 infection or an uninfected control (not recorded which). The chain is built from TRBV6-5 and TRBJ2-3, with D possibly TRBD1 on 5 matching bases. CDR3: CASSYSWGTSTDTQYF. Here the CDR3 DNA reads TGTGCCAGCAGTTACTCGTGGGGCACCAGCACAGATACGCAGTATTTT.